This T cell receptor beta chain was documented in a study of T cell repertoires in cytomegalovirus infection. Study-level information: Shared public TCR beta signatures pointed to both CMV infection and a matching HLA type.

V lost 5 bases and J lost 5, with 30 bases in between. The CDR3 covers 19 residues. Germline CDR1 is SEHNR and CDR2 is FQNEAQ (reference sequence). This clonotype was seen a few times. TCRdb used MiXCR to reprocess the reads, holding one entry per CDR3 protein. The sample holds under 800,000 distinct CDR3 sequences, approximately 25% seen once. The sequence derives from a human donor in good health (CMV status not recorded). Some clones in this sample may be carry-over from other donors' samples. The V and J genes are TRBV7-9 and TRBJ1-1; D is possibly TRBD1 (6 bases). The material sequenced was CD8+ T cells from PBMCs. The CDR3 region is CASSHPTAEGGLGGTEAFF. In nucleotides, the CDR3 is TGTGCCAGCAGCCATCCGACGGCAGAGGGGGGCTTAGGGGGTACTGAAGCTTTCTTT.